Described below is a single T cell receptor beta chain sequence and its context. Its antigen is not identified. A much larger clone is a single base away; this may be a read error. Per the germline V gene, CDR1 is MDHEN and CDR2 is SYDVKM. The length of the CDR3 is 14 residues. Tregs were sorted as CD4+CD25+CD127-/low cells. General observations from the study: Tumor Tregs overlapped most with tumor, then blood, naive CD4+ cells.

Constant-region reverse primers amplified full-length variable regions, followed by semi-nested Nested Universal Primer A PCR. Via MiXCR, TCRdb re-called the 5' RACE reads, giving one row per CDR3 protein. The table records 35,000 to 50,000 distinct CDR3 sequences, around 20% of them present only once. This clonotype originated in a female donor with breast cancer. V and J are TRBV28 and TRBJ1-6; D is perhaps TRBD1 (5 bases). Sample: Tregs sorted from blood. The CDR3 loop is CASSFRGYSSPLHF. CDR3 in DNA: TGTGCCAGCAGTTTTAGGGGCTATAGTTCACCCCTCCACTTT. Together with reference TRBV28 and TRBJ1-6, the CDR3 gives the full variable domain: DVKVTQSSRYLVKRTGEKVFLECVQDMDHENMFWYRQDPGLGLRLIYFSYDVKMKEKGDIPEGYSVSREKKERFSLILESASTNQTSMYLCASSFRGYSSPLHFGNGTRLTVT.